Following are 29 T cell receptor beta chains from one sample sequenced in a study of blood T cell repertoires in COVID-19. Repertoires were generated with immunoSEQ multiplex PCR, while TCRdb's copy carries only in-frame clones and drops some. This sample has about 110,000 clones, with about 79% found just once. The specimen sequenced was peripheral blood. The receptor set was obtained from an elderly man with COVID-19, enrolled during active disease.

The CDR3 DNA is TGTGCCAGCAGCCCCCGGCTTTTCGGGGAGCAGTACTTC. Amino acids: CASSPRLFGEQYF. This chain connects TRBV4-2 to TRBJ2-7; D is undetermined. This CDR3 has 13 residues. The V end lost 4 bases, the J end lost 7 bases, and 14 bases lay between the germline ends. Germline V gene data show CDR1 as LGHNA and CDR2 as YNFKEQ.

The chain recombines TRBV28 with TRBJ1-5; TRBD1 is a possible D gene (6 bases). V lost 6 bases and J lost 4, with 28 bases in between. The CDR3 covers 19 residues. CDR1 and CDR2 (germline): MDHEN, SYDVKM. DNA of the CDR3: TGTGCCAGCAGCCTCCGCCCCCTAAGGGACACAAGACTTAATCAGCCCCAGCATTTT. It is translated as CASSLRPLRDTRLNQPQHF.

This rearrangement joins TRBV30 to TRBJ2-1, with TRBD1 as a possible D gene (7 bases). The CDR3 is 12 amino acids. V gave up 3 bases and J gave up 9 bases, with 12 bases separating them. Germline values: CDR1 GTSNPN, CDR2 SVGIG (reference sequence). This chain's CDR3 is CAWSRGRLEQFF. In nucleotides, the CDR3 is TGTGCCTGGAGCAGGGGGAGGCTTGAGCAGTTCTTC.

The chain joins TRBV28 to TRBJ2-1; TRBD2 aligns across 7 bases. J gave up 2 bases and V 5 bases, and 12 bases lay outside the gene matches. Germline CDR1 reads MDHEN; CDR2 reads SYDVKM. The CDR3 runs to 17 residues. Here the CDR3 reads CASSPSGDYQPYNEQFF. For the CDR3, the DNA is TGTGCCAGCAGTCCCAGCGGGGACTACCAACCCTACAATGAGCAGTTCTTC.

This sequence joins TRBV28 and TRBJ1-6; maybe TRBD1 (5 bases). The CDR3 contains 16 residues. Between the trimmed V and J ends, which lost 4 bases and 11 bases, there was a span of 21 bases. Germline V lookup: CDR1 MDHEN, CDR2 SYDVKM. The CDR3 nucleotides read TGTGCCAGCAGTTCCGAACGCGGGGCAGGGAGGACACCCCTCCACTTT. This encodes CASSSERGAGRTPLHF.

The rearrangement links TRBV7-2 to TRBJ2-5, with D maybe TRBD2 (5 bases). The CDR3 covers 13 residues. Germline CDR1 is SGHTA and CDR2 is FQGNSA. V was cut by 5 bases and J by 5 bases, with 12 bases left in between. CDR3 sequence: CASSETRGETQYF. The CDR3 DNA follows: TGTGCCAGCAGCGAGACCCGCGGGGAGACCCAGTACTTC.

The CDR3 sequence is CASSEGLASYDVEQYF. The CDR3, as DNA: TGTGCCAGCAGCGAGGGGCTAGCGAGCTATGATGTCGAGCAGTACTTC. V and J are TRBV9 and TRBJ2-7, with a weak D call TRBD2 (6 bases). CDR3 length: 16 amino acids. The germline V gene encodes CDR1 SGDLS and CDR2 YYNGEE. V was cut by 3 bases and J by 6 bases, with 22 bases left in between.

This clone was observed a handful of times. The gene calls are TRBV9 and TRBJ2-1; TRBD1 matches at 9 bases. The germline V gene has CDR1 SGDLS and CDR2 YYNGEE. CDR3 length: 15 residues. The trim removed 3 bases at V and 5 bases at J, leaving 6 bases unmatched. CDR3 protein: CASSDRDREDNEQFF. In DNA form, the CDR3 reads TGTGCCAGCAGCGACCGGGACAGGGAGGACAATGAGCAGTTCTTC.

This chain connects TRBV5-6 to TRBJ2-7, with TRBD2 matching over 11 bases. The CDR3 covers 15 residues. The trim removed 0 bases at V and 10 bases at J, leaving 9 bases unmatched. The germline V gene has CDR1 SGHDT and CDR2 YYEEEE. This CDR3 is CASSLGVGLADPQYF. The CDR3 DNA is TGTGCCAGCAGCTTGGGTGTGGGACTAGCGGATCCTCAGTACTTC.

This clone is a singleton in its sample. The chain couples TRBV4-2 to TRBJ1-6, with D possibly matching TRBD1 (5 bases). The CDR3 has 17 amino acids. Germline CDR1 reads LGHNA; CDR2 reads YNFKEQ. Trimming left V 0 bases short and J 8 bases short, with 17 bases between. In DNA form, the CDR3 reads TGTGCCAGCAGCCAAGATTCCCGCAGGGTCGATTATTCACCCCTCCACTTT. It codes for CASSQDSRRVDYSPLHF.

This clone was picked up a small number of times. The chain is built from TRBV27 and TRBJ1-2, with TRBD1 identical over 7 bases. Germline V lookup: CDR1 MNHEY, CDR2 SMNVEV (reference sequence). The CDR3 consists of 13 residues. V lost 6 bases to trimming and J lost 8 bases; unmatched junction nucleotides: 9. CDR3 bases: TGTGCCAGCAGGTCCGACAGGGAAGGAGGCTACACCTTC. Translation gives CASRSDREGGYTF.

The genes are TRBV6-5 and TRBJ1-1, with 7 bases fitting TRBD1. CDR1 and CDR2 from the germline V gene are MNHEY and SVGAGI. Trimming removed 5 bases from V and 7 bases from J; junction bases left unmatched: 10. This CDR3 comprises 14 residues. DNA for the CDR3: TGTGCCAGCAGTAGACAGGGTACTGAGCTTGAAGCTTTCTTT. Translating it yields CASSRQGTELEAFF.

The chain recombines TRBV5-6 with TRBJ1-4, with D unclear. V lost 1 base to trimming and J lost 0 bases, with 7 bases between them. Germline V gene data show CDR1 as SGHDT and CDR2 as YYEEEE. The CDR3 runs 15 residues. CDR3 sequence: CASSLPIATNEKLFF. The CDR3 nucleotides read TGTGCCAGCAGCTTGCCCATTGCAACTAATGAAAAACTGTTTTTT.

V usage is TRBV18 and J usage is TRBJ1-2; D might be TRBD1 (6 bases). Germline V gives CDR1 KGHSH, CDR2 LQKENI. The CDR3 sequence is 19 residues long. V shed 5 bases and J shed 6 bases, with 31 bases lying between them. CDR3: CASSGTTGRTALGENGYTF. CDR3 nucleotide sequence: TGTGCCAGCTCAGGCACCACCGGAAGGACAGCCCTAGGAGAGAATGGCTACACCTTC.

The chain recombines TRBV6-5 with TRBJ2-1; no reliable D call. CDR3 length: 15 residues. Germline CDR1 MNHEY, CDR2 SVGAGI. Trimming stripped 6 bases from V and 2 bases from J, with 14 bases between. Written as DNA, the CDR3 is TGTGCCAGCAGGCCCCAAGCGCCTACCTACAATGAGCAGTTCTTC. Its protein is CASRPQAPTYNEQFF.

With regard to this clone: The junction departs from germline at one end; a sequencing error may be responsible. J is TRBJ1-3 and V is TRBV11-2; TRBD1 matches 8 bases. CDR1 and CDR2 (germline): SGHAT, FQNNGV. This CDR3 has 15 residues. The CDR3 protein is CASTLTGGSGNTIYF. The DNA for the CDR3 is TGTGCCAGCACCTTAACAGGGGGCTCTGGAAACACCATATATTTT.

The chain carries TRBV27 and TRBJ2-7; a weak D match, TRBD1 (5 bases). The CDR3 sequence is 13 residues long. CDR1 MNHEY and CDR2 SMNVEV come from the germline V gene (reference sequence). V gave up 5 bases and J gave up 1 base, with 9 bases separating them. The CDR3 nucleotides read TGTGCCAGCAGTCGCTACAGGTCCTACGAGCAGTACTTC. This gives the protein CASSRYRSYEQYF.

V gene TRBV15 combines with J gene TRBJ2-7, with TRBD2 matching over 10 bases. Germline assignment: CDR1 LNHNV and CDR2 YYDKDF (reference sequence). V shed 0 bases, J shed 4 bases, and the junction held 9 bases outside the gene matches. The CDR3 loop spans 17 amino acids. The CDR3: CATSRELVASGGYEQYF. DNA for the CDR3: TGTGCCACCAGCAGAGAATTGGTGGCTAGCGGGGGATACGAGCAGTACTTC.

J is TRBJ2-3 and V is TRBV5-1, with 13 bases matching TRBD2. The junction had 3 bases not matched to a gene; V was cut back by 4 bases and J by 4 bases. The CDR3 runs to 15 residues. The germline CDR1 and CDR2 sequences are SGHRS and YFSETQ. The CDR3 is CASSRTSGSADTQYF. Written as DNA, the CDR3 is TGCGCCAGCAGCCGGACTAGCGGGAGTGCAGATACGCAGTATTTT.

This clone was counted a few times. Relative to the germline gene, one junction end is altered; a read error may explain this. The V call is TRBV3-1 (or the pseudogene TRBV3-2), the J call TRBJ2-1; possible D gene TRBD1, 5 bases. CDR3 size: 14 residues. CDR1 and CDR2 (germline): LGHDT, YNNKEL (reference sequence). The chain's CDR3 is CASSQDSSYNEQFF. The CDR3 nucleotides are TGTGCCAGCAGTCAAGACAGCTCCTACAATGAGCAGTTCTTC.

The J gene is TRBJ2-3, the V gene TRBV4-2; the match to TRBD2 covers 13 bases. In germline, CDR1 is LGHNA, CDR2 YNFKEQ. The length of the CDR3 is 19 residues. V lost 4 bases and J lost 3; bases outside the gene matches: 13. CDR3 sequence (DNA): TGTGCCAGCAGCCGTTCGGGACTAGCGGGAAAAGGGGTGACAGATACGCAGTATTTT. This codes for CASSRSGLAGKGVTDTQYF.

This clone has at least ten counts. The chain recombines TRBV2 with TRBJ1-2; D possibly corresponds to TRBD1 (5 bases). Germline V gives CDR1 SNHLY, CDR2 FYNNEI. This CDR3 has 15 residues. Trimming stripped 6 bases from V and 4 bases from J, with 18 bases between. In nucleotides, the CDR3 is TGTGCCAGCAGACAGGAGTACTCTCCTCTCTATGGCTACACCTTC. Its protein is CASRQEYSPLYGYTF. Drawing the rest from reference TRBV2 and TRBJ1-2, the complete variable domain is EPEVTQTPSHQVTQMGQEVILRCVPISNHLYFYWYRQILGQKVEFLVSFYNNEISEKSEIFDDQFSVERPDGSNFTLKIRSTKLEDSAMYFCASRQEYSPLYGYTFGSGTRLTVV.

At least ten counts were recorded for this clone. This chain links TRBV7-8 with TRBJ1-1, with D maybe TRBD1 (5 bases). The CDR3 has 13 residues. Germline CDR1 SGHVS, CDR2 FQNEAQ. Trimming left V 1 base short and J 4 bases short, with 7 bases between. The CDR3 spells CASSLGGPTEAFF. CDR3 DNA: TGTGCCAGCAGCTTAGGGGGCCCCACTGAAGCTTTCTTT.

The chain carries TRBV28 and TRBJ2-1; TRBD2 matches at 10 bases. There are 15 residues in the CDR3. The trim removed 9 bases at V and 8 bases at J, leaving 13 bases unmatched. CDR1 is MDHEN and CDR2 is SYDVKM in the germline V gene. For the CDR3, the DNA is TGTGCCAGTACCCTATCTAGCGGGAGATTCGATGAGCAGTTCTTC. Its protein is CASTLSSGRFDEQFF.

This clone came up a few times. The gene calls are TRBV2 and TRBJ2-7; D not certain. Germline lookup yields CDR1 SNHLY and CDR2 FYNNEI. The CDR3 runs to 11 residues. V was clipped by 4 bases and J by 4 bases, with 5 bases between them. The CDR3 reads CASSAGYEQYF. CDR3 nucleotides: TGTGCCAGCAGTGCCGGGTACGAGCAGTACTTC.

The chain has TRBV28 and TRBJ1-2; D gene ambiguous. The CDR3 has 13 amino acids. Germline values: CDR1 MDHEN, CDR2 SYDVKM. V lost 6 bases, J lost 3 bases, and 11 bases lay in between. The CDR3 coding sequence is TGTGCCAGCAGACCGAACACATACTATGGCTACACCTTC. Protein sequence: CASRPNTYYGYTF.

J is TRBJ1-6 and V is TRBV2, with D perhaps TRBD1 (6 bases). Trimming pared 7 bases from V and 5 bases from J, leaving 9 bases between. The CDR3 spans 13 residues. CDR1 and CDR2 (germline): SNHLY, FYNNEI. CDR3 in DNA: TGTGCCAGCAAAGGGGACAATAATTCACCCCTCCACTTT. It encodes CASKGDNNSPLHF.

This chain joins TRBV5-5 and TRBJ1-6, with D unclear. CDR3 size: 16 residues. Per germline, CDR1 SGHKS and CDR2 YYEKEE (reference sequence). Trimming stripped 2 bases from V and 0 bases from J, with 9 bases between. The CDR3, as DNA: TGTGCCAGCAGCTTTTCAGGCAGCTCCTATAATTCACCCCTCCACTTT. It yields the protein CASSFSGSSYNSPLHF.

V is TRBV30 and J is TRBJ1-5; the D is unclear. Looked up from germline, CDR1 is GTSNPN and CDR2 is SVGIG (reference sequence). The CDR3 has 14 residues. V lost 1 base and J 2 bases, leaving 9 bases between the germline ends. The CDR3 here is CAWSGQLGNQPQHF. For the CDR3, the DNA is TGTGCCTGGAGTGGGCAATTGGGCAATCAGCCCCAGCATTTT. Using reference TRBV30 and TRBJ1-5 for the parts outside the CDR3, the full variable domain is SQTIHQWPATLVQPVGSPLSLECTVEGTSNPNLYWYRQAAGRGLQLLFYSVGIGQISSEVPQNLSASRPQDRQFILSSKKLLLSDSGFYLCAWSGQLGNQPQHFGDGTRLSIL.